The entry below describes one T cell receptor beta chain. The target antigen is unknown. Germline V lookup: CDR1 MNHEY, CDR2 SMNVEV (reference sequence). J lost 6 bases, V lost 5 bases, and 6 bases had no gene match. This CDR3 contains 14 residues. This sample was taken from a study of ipilimumab plus nivolumab after autologous stem cell transplantation. Findings and limits, study-wide: TCR repertoire, Treg phenotype and gut microbiota reportedly support more study of this approach.

Checkpoint therapy with ipilimumab 1 mg/kg began 14 to 28 days after transplant. Clones were sequenced by immunoSEQ multiplex PCR, and TCRdb holds only the in-frame ones, with some missing. Of 43,000 or so clones listed, approximately 91% were seen once; the top ten hold about 0.88%. The specimen was PBMCs, collected in a trial of ipilimumab plus nivolumab as post-transplant consolidation. V and J are TRBV27 and TRBJ2-3; 9 bases are shared with TRBD1. This TCR came from a male donor with multiple myeloma. The CDR3 DNA reads TGTGCCAGCAGTCAACAGGGGGCGGAGGATACGCAGTATTTT. This translates into CASSQQGAEDTQYF.